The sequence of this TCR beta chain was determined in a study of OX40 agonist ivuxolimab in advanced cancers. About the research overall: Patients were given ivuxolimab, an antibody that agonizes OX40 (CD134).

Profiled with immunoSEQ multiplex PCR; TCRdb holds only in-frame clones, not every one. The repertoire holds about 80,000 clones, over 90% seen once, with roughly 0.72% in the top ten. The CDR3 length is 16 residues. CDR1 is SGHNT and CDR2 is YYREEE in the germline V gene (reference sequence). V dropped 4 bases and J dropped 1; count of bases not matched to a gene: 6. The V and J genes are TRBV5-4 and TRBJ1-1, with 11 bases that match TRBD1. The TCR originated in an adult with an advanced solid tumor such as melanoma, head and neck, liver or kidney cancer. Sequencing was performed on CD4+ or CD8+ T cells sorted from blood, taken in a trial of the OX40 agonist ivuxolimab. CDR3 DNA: TGTGCCAGCAGCAGCGGAGGACAGGGGGCGAACACTGAAGCTTTCTTT. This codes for CASSSGGQGANTEAFF.